This T cell receptor (beta chain) is from a study of cytomegalovirus exposure and HLA in healthy donors. Study-wide points: Previous analysis showed most TCR beta V segments were productive about 90% or about 30% of the time. Later genetic work tied a missense DCLRE1C variant to beta-chain V and J trimming.

The CDR3 loop spans 13 amino acids. Germline values: CDR1 MNHEY, CDR2 SVGAGI. The ends were cut back, 8 bases at V and 4 bases at J, with 15 bases in the middle. Comments on this clone: Its antigen is unidentified.

Primers: 60 Vbeta forward and 13 Jbeta reverse. This table comes from immunoSEQ multiplex PCR, and its TCRdb copy is limited to in-frame clones, with some not included. This repertoire shows approximately 80,000 clones, approximately 77% found once; its top ten account for 8.5% to 14%. This receptor was identified in a woman in her thirties or forties in good health and CMV-seropositive. The sample taken for sequencing was PBMCs. The J gene is TRBJ2-7, the V gene TRBV6-5; maybe TRBD2 (5 bases). CDR3 sequence (DNA): TGTGCCAGCGGGAGCCAAGATAAGTACGAGCAGTACTTC. It codes for CASGSQDKYEQYF.